This section outlines one T cell receptor beta chain sequence together with its context. The sample originates from a study of control samples from healthy donors and cancer patients. Per germline, CDR1 SGHRS and CDR2 YFSETQ. The CDR3 is made up of 15 amino acids. The V gene lost 4 bases and the J gene lost 6 bases, with 16 bases spanning the gap. Sequencing was performed with immunoSEQ multiplex PCR; in TCRdb, only in-frame clones are kept and a portion is missing. The sample consists of 95,000 to 150,000 clones, 80% to 90% of them appearing once. This sequence was found in a young man in good health. The material sequenced was blood. The chain recombines TRBV5-1 with TRBJ2-2; possible D gene TRBD1, 7 bases. The CDR3 spells CASSLHQGGSGELFF. The CDR3, as DNA: TGCGCCAGCAGCCTCCACCAGGGGGGATCCGGGGAGCTGTTTTTT.